The 24 T cell receptor beta chains below come from one sample, sequenced in a study of PD-L1 blockade in urothelial cancer. Assay: immunoSEQ multiplex PCR; the TCRdb copy retains only in-frame clones and omits some. Of tens of thousands of clones listed, 90% were seen once; the top ten hold under 2%. Time point: pretreatment peripheral blood. The input for sequencing was PBMCs, taken around atezolizumab (anti-PD-L1) treatment. These receptors were obtained from a man in his sixties with urothelial cancer.

This rearrangement joins TRBV7-2 to TRBJ2-1; 12 nucleotides align to TRBD2. This CDR3 has 16 residues. Germline V lookup: CDR1 SGHTA, CDR2 FQGNSA. The ends lost 1 base at V and 2 bases at J; junction bases unmatched: 0. The CDR3 DNA sequence: TGTGCCAGCAGCTTAGGACTAGCGGGGGCCTACAATGAGCAGTTCTTC. Protein: CASSLGLAGAYNEQFF.

The chain combines TRBV28 with TRBJ2-7; the D gene is possibly TRBD1 (6 bases). CDR1 is MDHEN, CDR2 SYDVKM, per germline. The CDR3 sequence is 12 residues long. The ends were cut back, 11 bases at V and 0 bases at J, with 11 bases in the middle. CDR3 nucleotides: TGTGCCGCCGGACAGAACTCCTACGAGCAGTACTTC. Translated: CAAGQNSYEQYF.

The chain links TRBV7-9 to TRBJ2-5; no firm D call. Germline-derived CDR1 and CDR2 are SEHNR and FQNEAQ (reference sequence). This CDR3 has 14 amino acids. V lost 0 bases and J lost 9, with 14 bases in between. DNA for the CDR3: TGTGCCAGCAGCTTAGCCGAGAGCGTTGTGGCCCAGTACTTC. Translated: CASSLAESVVAQYF.

CDR3 loop: CASSLGFGGTEDTQYF. CDR3 DNA: TGTGCCAGCAGCTTAGGTTTCGGCGGGACGGAGGATACGCAGTATTTT. This chain joins TRBV7-3 and TRBJ2-3, with D possibly being TRBD2 (6 bases). V lost 2 bases and J lost 6, with 18 bases in between. Germline lookup yields CDR1 SGHTA and CDR2 FQGTGA. CDR3 length: 16 residues.

CDR3 bases: TGTGCCAGCAGCTTGGGGGGGGTCAGCAATGAGCAGTTCTTC. This translates into CASSLGGVSNEQFF. The J gene is TRBJ2-1, the V gene TRBV5-4; D may be TRBD2 (6 bases). The CDR3 length is 14 residues. V was cut by 0 bases and J by 6 bases, with 10 bases left in between. Germline CDR1 and CDR2: SGHNT and YYREEE (reference sequence).

The V and J genes are TRBV7-8 and TRBJ1-5; 12 bases align to TRBD1. CDR1 is SGHVS, CDR2 FQNEAQ, per germline. The V segment lost 1 base and the J segment 4 bases; nucleotides outside the gene matches: 11. CDR3 length: 19 amino acids. The CDR3 spells CASSLGVGTGGAGNQPQHF. CDR3 nucleotide sequence: TGTGCCAGCAGCTTAGGGGTCGGGACAGGGGGCGCGGGGAATCAGCCCCAGCATTTT.

The chain couples TRBV5-1 to TRBJ2-5; 9 bases line up with TRBD2. Per the germline V gene, CDR1 is SGHRS and CDR2 is YFSETQ. V dropped 2 bases and J dropped 0; count of bases not matched to a gene: 2. The CDR3 runs to 15 residues. The CDR3 reads CASSFASGDQETQYF. CDR3 bases: TGCGCCAGCAGCTTTGCTAGCGGGGACCAAGAGACCCAGTACTTC.

The chain combines TRBV9 with TRBJ2-1; 10 bases are a match to TRBD2. The trim removed 0 bases at V and 8 bases at J, leaving 11 bases unmatched. CDR3 length equals 17 residues. CDR1 and CDR2 from the germline V gene are SGDLS and YYNGEE. The DNA of the CDR3 is TGTGCCAGCAGCGTAGATCCCCTCAGCGGGGGGGCCCATGAGCAGTTCTTC. It is translated as CASSVDPLSGGAHEQFF.

This chain connects TRBV10-1 to TRBJ2-7; TRBD1 is a possible D gene (6 bases). The germline V gene encodes CDR1 WNHNN and CDR2 SYGVQD (reference sequence). V lost 4 bases and J lost 1, with 23 bases in between. This CDR3 region has 18 residues. In DNA, the CDR3 is TGCGCCAGCAGTGTAGTTTTGGGGGCACCTAGAAATTCCTACGAGCAGTACTTC. This sequence encodes CASSVVLGAPRNSYEQYF.

This clone appeared once. The V call is TRBV4-3, the J call TRBJ2-7; TRBD1 might be the D (5 bases). CDR1 LGHNA and CDR2 YSLEER come from the germline V gene. V gave up 4 bases and J gave up 4 bases, with 11 bases separating them. The CDR3 has 13 residues. CDR3 DNA: TGCGCCAGCAGCCGAACCGACAGTTACGAGCAGTACTTC. Protein product: CASSRTDSYEQYF.

Remarks on this clone: This clone may be a read error of a much larger clone one base away. J is TRBJ1-4 and V is TRBV30, with a tentative D call TRBD1 (6 bases). CDR1 and CDR2 from the germline V gene are GTSNPN and SVGIG (reference sequence). The V and J ends lost 8 bases and 4 bases respectively, with 11 bases between them. CDR3 size: 12 residues. CDR3 sequence: CARGQINEKLFF. For the CDR3, the DNA is TGTGCCCGCGGACAGATTAATGAAAAACTGTTTTTT.

The table lists this clone with a few counts. The rearrangement uses TRBV7-3 and TRBJ2-3; 14 nucleotides agree with TRBD2. The CDR3 sequence is 14 residues long. The germline gives CDR1 SGHTA, CDR2 FQGTGA. Trimming at V came to 5 bases and at J to 14 bases, leaving 9 bases not matched to a gene. CDR3 nucleotides: TGTGCCAGCAGCCTAGGACTAGCGGGGGGCGATCTGTATTTT. As protein: CASSLGLAGGDLYF.

This chain connects TRBV28 to TRBJ1-2; TRBD1 matches at 7 bases. V trimming: 2 bases; J trimming: 8 bases; junction bases outside the gene matches: 11. Germline values: CDR1 MDHEN, CDR2 SYDVKM. The CDR3 is 15 amino acids. Here the CDR3 reads CASSLDRRQGGGYTF. CDR3 nucleotide sequence: TGTGCCAGCAGTTTAGACCGGCGACAGGGTGGGGGCTACACCTTC.

The chain is built from TRBV5-8 and TRBJ2-3; maybe TRBD2 (5 bases). Germline lookup yields CDR1 SGHTS and CDR2 YDEGEE. This CDR3 is 18 amino acids long. V dropped 1 base and J dropped 2 bases, with 20 bases sitting between them. CDR3 residues: CASSLIGESWRPTDTQYF. CDR3 nucleotide sequence: TGTGCCAGCAGCTTGATCGGCGAGTCTTGGAGGCCCACAGATACGCAGTATTTT.

The V call is TRBV29-1, the J call TRBJ2-7, with D perhaps matching TRBD1 (5 bases). V shed 7 bases and J shed 2 bases, with 12 bases lying between them. Germline-derived CDR1 and CDR2 are SQVTM and ANQGSEA. This CDR3 is built from 12 residues. The CDR3, as DNA: TGCAGCGCCCAGGGATACACCTACGAGCAGTACTTC. Translated: CSAQGYTYEQYF.

DNA of the CDR3: TGTGCCAGCAGCGCAGTCCCCCGGCAGGCCCAAGGGGATGGCTACACCTTC. This codes for CASSAVPRQAQGDGYTF. The chain carries TRBV9 and TRBJ1-2; a weak D match, TRBD1 (5 bases). The CDR3 has 17 amino acids. From germline, CDR1 is SGDLS and CDR2 YYNGEE. V gave up 3 bases and J gave up 6 bases, with 24 bases separating them.

The V call is TRBV6-1, the J call TRBJ2-7; 9 bases are shared with TRBD1. Trimming removed 4 bases from V and 3 bases from J; junction bases left unmatched: 13. CDR1 and CDR2 (germline): MNHNS, SASEGT. This CDR3 contains 17 residues. CDR3 sequence: CASSVRSDGTGIYEQYF. The CDR3 nucleotides read TGTGCCAGCAGTGTCCGGTCGGATGGGACAGGGATCTACGAGCAGTACTTC.

The rearrangement links TRBV9 to TRBJ2-2; D might be TRBD1 (6 bases). This CDR3 contains 16 residues. V was shortened by 3 bases and J by 1 base, with 13 bases between the two germline ends. Germline assignment: CDR1 SGDLS and CDR2 YYNGEE. The CDR3, as DNA: TGTGCCAGCAGCGCATCCGGGACAAAGAACACCGGGGAGCTGTTTTTT. Encoded protein: CASSASGTKNTGELFF.

The chain is built from TRBV7-6 and TRBJ2-5; TRBD2 agrees at 10 bases. The CDR3 sequence is 18 residues long. V dropped 1 base and J dropped 0; count of bases not matched to a gene: 8. Per the germline V gene, CDR1 is SGHVS and CDR2 is FNYEAQ. CDR3 in DNA: TGTGCCAGCAGCTTAGTAGTGGTAGCGGGGGGCTACCAAGAGACCCAGTACTTC. It is translated as CASSLVVVAGGYQETQYF.

In DNA, the CDR3 is TGTGCCAGCAGCCAAGACGGACAGGGCTACACTGAAGCTTTCTTT. It is translated as CASSQDGQGYTEAFF. The rearrangement uses TRBV4-2 and TRBJ1-1; 8 bases fit TRBD1. CDR3 length: 15 amino acids. The germline V gene encodes CDR1 LGHNA and CDR2 YNFKEQ. V was clipped by 0 bases and J by 3 bases; unmatched bases: 3.

The V call is TRBV5-1, the J call TRBJ2-5; 10 bases agree with TRBD1. The germline V gene encodes CDR1 SGHRS and CDR2 YFSETQ. The length of the CDR3 is 15 residues. V lost 4 bases and J lost 2; bases outside the gene matches: 5. The CDR3 sequence: CASSARDRGQETQYF. In DNA form, the CDR3 reads TGCGCCAGCAGCGCCCGGGACAGGGGACAAGAGACCCAGTACTTC.

The chain carries TRBV5-6 and TRBJ2-5, with TRBD2 identical over 9 bases. Germline values: CDR1 SGHDT, CDR2 YYEEEE. Trimming cost V 3 bases and J 5 bases; bases outside gene matches: 14. CDR3 length: 17 amino acids. CDR3 in DNA: TGTGCCAGCAGCTCCGGGACTAGCTTATTCCTAATGGAGACCCAGTACTTC. Its protein product is CASSSGTSLFLMETQYF.

The rearrangement links TRBV21-1 to TRBJ2-2; the table calls TRBD2, which could not be checked here. TRBV21-1 is an annotated pseudogene. This CDR3 comprises 16 residues. The CDR3 loop is CASSKRERSNTGELFF. Here the CDR3 DNA reads TGTGCCAGCAGCAAAAGGGAGCGGTCGAACACCGGGGAGCTGTTTTTT.

The chain is built from TRBV7-2 and TRBJ1-1; no firm D call. The CDR3 is 13 amino acids. V was pared by 2 bases and J by 5 bases, with 9 bases between. Per germline, CDR1 SGHTA and CDR2 FQGNSA. Written as DNA, the CDR3 is TGTGCCAGCAGCTTACGGGGTAGAACTGAAGCTTTCTTT. Translated: CASSLRGRTEAFF.